This T cell receptor (beta chain) was sequenced for a study of T cells in Graves' hyperthyroidism and ophthalmopathy. General study findings and limits: Most clonotypes expanded in thyroid above 0.001 were likewise present in blood.

The V end was cut by 3 bases, the J end by 1 base, with 6 bases between. The V gene's germline CDR1 is SEHNR and CDR2 FQNEAQ (reference sequence). The CDR3 consists of 14 residues. Among ophthalmopathy patients, the Clinical Activity Score reached at least 3, the NOSPECS grade reached at least 4, and duration remained under 3 months. PBMCs were collected from a roughly 10 ml volume of fresh peripheral blood. Amplification yielded TCR beta CDR3 regions, with RNA transcripts as the source. HTBI primers were used for first-round RT-PCR of the TCR CDR3. TCRdb independently ran MiXCR on the multiplex PCR reads; one entry per CDR3 protein. The sample records 490,000 or so distinct CDR3 sequences, 15% to 20% being singletons. This clonotype was picked up a small number of times. Its antigen is not identified.

The TCR comes from a man in his forties with Graves' ophthalmopathy. The chain employs TRBV7-9 and TRBJ2-2; D ambiguous. The sequenced material came from blood. The CDR3 DNA is TGTGCCAGCAGCTTTGACCAGAACACCGGGGAGCTGTTTTTT. Amino acid sequence: CASSFDQNTGELFF.